Listed here are 27 T cell receptor beta chains from one sample, sequenced in a study of resident and recirculating memory T cells in vitiligo. The repertoire was sequenced with immunoSEQ multiplex PCR; TCRdb's copy has only in-frame clones and lacks some. Of 65,000 to 80,000 clones listed, about 92% are singletons. Sequencing was carried out using blood. Receptors originate from a male donor with vitiligo.

J is TRBJ1-3 and V is TRBV2, with D possibly TRBD1 on 6 matching bases. The CDR3 length is 14 residues. V dropped 5 bases and J dropped 7 bases, with 15 bases sitting between them. Germline CDR1 reads SNHLY; CDR2 reads FYNNEI. DNA of the CDR3: TGTGCCAGCAGTATACAGGGCCTCGGTAACACCATATATTTT. Encoded protein: CASSIQGLGNTIYF.

This sequence joins TRBV10-2 and TRBJ2-3; 10 positions agree with TRBD2. This CDR3 spans 17 amino acids. J was trimmed by 4 bases and V by 10 bases; bases with no gene match: 17. Germline V gene data show CDR1 as WSHSY and CDR2 as SAAADI. CDR3 loop: CAIGYDLAGEFADTQYF. In DNA, the CDR3 is TGCGCCATCGGCTATGATCTAGCGGGAGAATTCGCAGATACGCAGTATTTT.

This chain links TRBV6-1 with TRBJ1-1, with a weak D call TRBD1 (5 bases). CDR1 and CDR2 from the germline V gene are MNHNS and SASEGT. V was cut by 4 bases and J by 0 bases, with 15 bases left in between. This CDR3 region has 16 residues. This CDR3 is CASSALPTAMNTEAFF. The CDR3, as DNA: TGTGCCAGCAGTGCCCTACCGACAGCAATGAACACTGAAGCTTTCTTT.

The V gene is TRBV9, the J gene TRBJ2-7, with TRBD1 matching 9 bases. The germline V gene has CDR1 SGDLS and CDR2 YYNGEE. With V trimmed by 0 bases and J by 9 bases, 4 bases remained unmatched. This CDR3 has 13 amino acids. The CDR3 coding sequence is TGTGCCAGCAGCGTAGGACAGGGGGGAGCGCAGTACTTC. Translation: CASSVGQGGAQYF.

The chain is built from TRBV9 and TRBJ2-5; D might be TRBD1 (5 bases). The CDR3 covers 15 residues. Trimming took off 4 bases at V and 2 bases at J, with 15 bases between the two ends. Germline V gene data show CDR1 as SGDLS and CDR2 as YYNGEE. This chain's CDR3 is CASSLLGHRQETQYF. The CDR3 DNA follows: TGTGCCAGCAGCCTCCTGGGGCATCGGCAAGAGACCCAGTACTTC.

This clone is a singleton in its sample. The chain combines TRBV7-7 with TRBJ2-7; TRBD2 might be the D (6 bases). The germline V gene encodes CDR1 SSHAT and CDR2 FNYEAQ (reference sequence). The CDR3 covers 15 residues. V lost 5 bases and J 2 bases, leaving 16 bases between the germline ends. The CDR3 nucleotides read TGTGCCAGCAGCCAAGGAGGGGCCGCACCCTACGAGCAGTACTTC. Its translation: CASSQGGAAPYEQYF.

This clone was seen only a few times. J is TRBJ2-3 and V is TRBV5-6, with 9 positions matching TRBD2. Germline CDR1 and CDR2: SGHDT and YYEEEE. The length of the CDR3 is 15 residues. The V gene end was trimmed by 2 bases and the J gene end by 2 bases; junction bases not matched to a gene: 3. In nucleotides, the CDR3 is TGTGCCAGCAGCTTTGAGCGGGAGGCCACAGATACGCAGTATTTT. This sequence encodes CASSFEREATDTQYF.

This rearrangement joins TRBV5-5 to TRBJ2-1; 10 bases match TRBD2. The CDR3 contains 15 residues. Per germline, CDR1 SGHKS and CDR2 YYEKEE (reference sequence). V trimming: 4 bases; J trimming: 3 bases; junction bases outside the gene matches: 4. CDR3 region: CASSAGTSVYNEQFF. In DNA form, the CDR3 reads TGTGCCAGCAGCGCCGGGACTAGCGTCTACAATGAGCAGTTCTTC.

V usage is TRBV2 and J usage is TRBJ1-2, with TRBD1 identical over 8 bases. Germline loops: CDR1 SNHLY, CDR2 FYNNEI. V was pared by 5 bases and J by 4 bases, with 6 bases of the junction left unmatched. The CDR3 length is 14 residues. The CDR3, as DNA: TGTGCCAGCAGTCCCCGACAGGGGTTCTATGGCTACACCTTC. Translation gives CASSPRQGFYGYTF.

The DNA of the CDR3 is TGCGCCAGCAGCCTCCGTTATGGGGGGATGAGCTCCTACGAGCAGTACTTC. It is translated as CASSLRYGGMSSYEQYF. The rearrangement links TRBV4-3 to TRBJ2-7, with a weak D call TRBD2 (6 bases). Germline CDR1 reads LGHNA; CDR2 reads YSLEER. CDR3 length: 17 amino acids. The germline V and J ends were trimmed by 4 bases and 0 bases, with 19 bases remaining between them.

This clone was recorded only once. The V call is TRBV11-2, the J call TRBJ2-1; possibly TRBD2 for D (6 bases). With 0 bases removed from V and 0 bases from J, the gap between germline ends came to 12 bases. This CDR3 has 17 amino acids. Germline CDR1 SGHAT, CDR2 FQNNGV. The CDR3 here is CASSLDLSSGSYNEQFF. Written as DNA, the CDR3 is TGTGCCAGCAGCTTAGATCTTAGTAGCGGCTCCTACAATGAGCAGTTCTTC.

This clone occurred once. The chain employs TRBV4-2 and TRBJ1-1; possibly TRBD1 for D (5 bases). This CDR3 has 14 amino acids. The germline V gene has CDR1 LGHNA and CDR2 YNFKEQ. Trimming removed 3 bases at V and 11 bases at J, with 19 bases between. In DNA form, the CDR3 reads TGTGCCAGCAGCCAGGCGGGGACCGGGAAGGGCGCTTTCTTT. Protein sequence: CASSQAGTGKGAFF.

The rearrangement links TRBV10-3 to TRBJ2-2; D may be TRBD2 (5 bases). The CDR3 has 13 amino acids. Germline assignment: CDR1 ENHRY and CDR2 SYGVKD. V was trimmed by 9 bases and J by 6 bases, leaving 14 bases between them. The CDR3 loop reads CAIAALFPGELFF. In nucleotides, the CDR3 is TGTGCCATAGCGGCCTTATTCCCCGGGGAGCTGTTTTTT.

V usage is TRBV6-5 and J usage is TRBJ2-7; D might be TRBD1 (5 bases). Germline CDR1 MNHEY, CDR2 SVGAGI. The CDR3 has 15 residues. V lost 6 bases and J 0 bases, leaving 15 bases between the germline ends. CDR3 region: CASSTTDLRSYEQYF. As DNA, the CDR3 is TGTGCCAGCAGCACGACAGATCTCCGCTCCTACGAGCAGTACTTC.

The chain recombines TRBV28 with TRBJ1-5; maybe TRBD1 (6 bases). CDR3 size: 13 residues. V was pared by 6 bases and J by 7 bases, with 13 bases between. Germline V gene data show CDR1 as MDHEN and CDR2 as SYDVKM. CDR3 region: CASSPQGRQPQHF. CDR3 bases: TGTGCCAGCAGCCCTCAGGGGAGACAGCCCCAGCATTTT.

The chain carries TRBV4-3 and TRBJ1-2; no clear D gene. Deletions cut 0 bases from V and 6 bases from J, with 8 bases between. CDR3 length: 13 residues. Looked up from germline, CDR1 is LGHNA and CDR2 is YSLEER. CDR3 coding DNA: TGCGCCAGCAGCCAAGATCTGGGCGATGGCTACACCTTC. Protein product: CASSQDLGDGYTF.

The chain links TRBV18 to TRBJ2-5; 9 positions agree with TRBD1. The length of the CDR3 is 15 residues. Germline CDR1 is KGHSH and CDR2 is LQKENI. Trimming at V came to 1 base and at J to 3 bases, leaving 3 bases not matched to a gene. The CDR3 DNA reads as TGTGCCAGCTCACCACGCGGGACAGGGAAAGAGACCCAGTACTTC. Protein product: CASSPRGTGKETQYF.

The chain uses TRBV1 and TRBJ1-5; TRBD1 is taken as the D call from the table, unchecked against the DNA. TRBV1 is listed as a pseudogene. The CDR3 is 17 amino acids. The CDR3 coding sequence is TGCACCAGCAGCCCTTTACGAGGGACAGTAGCCAATCAGCCCCAGCATTTT. This gives the protein CTSSPLRGTVANQPQHF.

V gene TRBV28 combines with J gene TRBJ2-2, with a weak D call TRBD2 (6 bases). The CDR3 runs to 14 residues. The germline gives CDR1 MDHEN, CDR2 SYDVKM. The V end was cut by 7 bases, the J end by 7 bases, with 16 bases between. CDR3 amino acids: CASISGERVGELFF. As DNA, the CDR3 is TGTGCCAGCATATCGGGGGAGAGGGTCGGGGAGCTGTTTTTT.

The chain recombines TRBV7-9 with TRBJ1-4; 8 positions agree with TRBD1. The length of the CDR3 is 16 residues. The V gene end was trimmed by 6 bases and the J gene end by 0 bases; junction bases not matched to a gene: 6. Per germline, CDR1 SEHNR and CDR2 FQNEAQ (reference sequence). CDR3 protein: CASSLPQGATNEKLFF. In nucleotides, the CDR3 is TGTGCCAGCAGTCTCCCACAGGGGGCAACTAATGAAAAACTGTTTTTT.

The J gene is TRBJ1-1, the V gene TRBV7-3; the D gene is possibly TRBD1 (5 bases). The germline CDR1 and CDR2 sequences are SGHTA and FQGTGA. The CDR3 is made up of 15 amino acids. V shed 1 base and J shed 0 bases, with 9 bases lying between them. CDR3 region: CASSLKSGMNTEAFF. The CDR3 nucleotides are TGTGCCAGCAGCTTAAAATCAGGGATGAACACTGAAGCTTTCTTT.

This clone is a singleton in its sample. V gene TRBV28 combines with J gene TRBJ1-1, with TRBD1 as a possible D gene (6 bases). Germline V gene lookup returns CDR1 MDHEN and CDR2 SYDVKM. V was pared by 10 bases and J by 3 bases, with 12 bases between. CDR3 length: 12 residues. The CDR3 loop reads CATGGAYTEAFF. The DNA for the CDR3 is TGTGCCACCGGGGGGGCGTACACTGAAGCTTTCTTT.

The V gene is TRBV28, the J gene TRBJ1-5; 8 bases line up with TRBD1. The CDR3 totals 15 residues. V shed 5 bases and J 7 bases; nucleotides not matched to a gene: 10. Per the germline V gene, CDR1 is MDHEN and CDR2 is SYDVKM. Here the CDR3 reads CASSNRQGTNQPQHF. In nucleotides, the CDR3 is TGTGCCAGCAGTAATAGACAGGGGACAAACCAGCCCCAGCATTTT.

This clone is a singleton in its sample. The chain has TRBV7-2 and TRBJ2-3, with TRBD1 identical over 8 bases. CDR1 and CDR2 (germline): SGHTA, FQGNSA. This CDR3 is 15 amino acids long. Germline trimming cut 5 bases from V and 3 bases from J; bases unmatched to any gene: 7. The CDR3 DNA follows: TGTGCCAGCAGCCCCCGACAGGGGTCAACAGATACGCAGTATTTT. Translated, it gives CASSPRQGSTDTQYF.

J is TRBJ1-2 and V is TRBV5-6, with 9 positions matching TRBD1. CDR1 SGHDT and CDR2 YYEEEE come from the germline V gene. The CDR3 length is 13 residues. V dropped 3 bases and J dropped 4; count of bases not matched to a gene: 1. The CDR3 nucleotides are TGTGCCAGCAGCTCGGGACAGGGCTATGGCTACACCTTC. Amino acids: CASSSGQGYGYTF.

This clone was recorded once. CDR3 amino acids: CASSTRWSGRNPDTQYF. Here the CDR3 DNA reads TGTGCCAGCAGTACGCGGTGGAGCGGGAGGAATCCAGATACGCAGTATTTT. The chain employs TRBV27 and TRBJ2-3; 9 positions match TRBD2. The CDR3 length is 17 residues. V was clipped by 5 bases and J by 4 bases; unmatched bases: 13. The germline V gene encodes CDR1 MNHEY and CDR2 SMNVEV (reference sequence).

V is TRBV11-2 and J is TRBJ2-7, with D possibly being TRBD1 (6 bases). V lost 0 bases and J lost 2, with 14 bases in between. Looked up from germline, CDR1 is SGHAT and CDR2 is FQNNGV. This CDR3 is 16 amino acids long. The CDR3 bases are TGTGCCAGCAGCTTAGATCGTGGACAGTTCCCCTACGAGCAGTACTTC. Translation: CASSLDRGQFPYEQYF.